One sample yielded the 2 T cell receptor beta chains listed below, sequenced in a study of T cell repertoires in cytomegalovirus infection. These receptors' antigens are unknown. TCRdb reanalysed the reads using MiXCR and keeps one entry per CDR3 protein. The sample lists some 70,000 distinct CDR3 sequences; about 22% were seen once. The sample comprised PBMCs, sequenced either directly or after in vitro stimulation (not recorded which). The receptors come from a human donor in good health (CMV status not recorded). Some clones in this sample may be carry-over from other donors' samples.

V gene TRBV12-3 or TRBV12-4 combines with J gene TRBJ1-1; possibly TRBD1 for D (5 bases). V lost 7 bases to trimming and J lost 4 bases, with 16 bases between them. The length of the CDR3 is 14 residues. CDR3 sequence (DNA): TGTGCCAGCACCCAACAGGCGATGCGCACTGAAGCTTTCTTT. Translation: CASTQQAMRTEAFF.

In this sample, this clonotype turned up once. The J gene is TRBJ1-2, the V gene TRBV29-1, with D possibly TRBD1 on 5 matching bases. The CDR3 length is 16 residues. CDR1 is SQVTM, CDR2 ANQGSEA, per germline. V was cut by 3 bases and J by 3 bases, with 20 bases left in between. CDR3: CSVDKVPLETDYGYTF. The CDR3 coding sequence is TGCAGCGTTGATAAAGTTCCCCTTGAGACAGACTATGGCTACACCTTC.